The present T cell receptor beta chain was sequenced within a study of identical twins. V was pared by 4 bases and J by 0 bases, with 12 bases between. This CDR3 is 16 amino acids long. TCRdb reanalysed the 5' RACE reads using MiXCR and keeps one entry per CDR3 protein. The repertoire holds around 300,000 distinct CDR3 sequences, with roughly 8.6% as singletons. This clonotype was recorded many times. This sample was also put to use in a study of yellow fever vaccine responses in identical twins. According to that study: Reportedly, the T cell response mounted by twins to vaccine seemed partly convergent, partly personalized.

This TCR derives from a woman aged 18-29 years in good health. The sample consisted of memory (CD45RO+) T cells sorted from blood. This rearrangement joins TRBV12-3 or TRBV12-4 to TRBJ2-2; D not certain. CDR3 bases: TGTGCCAGCAGTTCCCCGACGGCCTCGAACACCGGGGAGCTGTTTTTT. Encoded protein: CASSSPTASNTGELFF.